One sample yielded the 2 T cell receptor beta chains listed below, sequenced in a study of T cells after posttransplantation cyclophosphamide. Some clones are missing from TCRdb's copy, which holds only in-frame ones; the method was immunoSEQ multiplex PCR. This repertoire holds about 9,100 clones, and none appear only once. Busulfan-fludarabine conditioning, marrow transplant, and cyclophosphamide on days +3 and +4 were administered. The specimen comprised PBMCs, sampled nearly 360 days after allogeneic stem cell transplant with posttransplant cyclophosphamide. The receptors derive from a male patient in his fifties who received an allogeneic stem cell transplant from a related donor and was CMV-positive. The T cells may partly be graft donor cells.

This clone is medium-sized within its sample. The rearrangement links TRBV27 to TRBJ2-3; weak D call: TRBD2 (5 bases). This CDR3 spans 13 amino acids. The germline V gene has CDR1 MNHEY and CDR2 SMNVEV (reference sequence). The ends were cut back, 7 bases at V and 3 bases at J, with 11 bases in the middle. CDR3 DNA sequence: TGTGCCAGCACGAAAGCGGATACAGATACGCAGTATTTT. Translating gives CASTKADTDTQYF.

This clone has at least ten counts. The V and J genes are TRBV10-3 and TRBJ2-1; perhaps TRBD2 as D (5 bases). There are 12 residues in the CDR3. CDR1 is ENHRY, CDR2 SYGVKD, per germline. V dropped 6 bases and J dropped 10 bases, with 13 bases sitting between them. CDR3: CAISRGRAEQFF. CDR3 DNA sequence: TGTGCCATCAGCCGGGGAAGGGCCGAGCAGTTCTTC.